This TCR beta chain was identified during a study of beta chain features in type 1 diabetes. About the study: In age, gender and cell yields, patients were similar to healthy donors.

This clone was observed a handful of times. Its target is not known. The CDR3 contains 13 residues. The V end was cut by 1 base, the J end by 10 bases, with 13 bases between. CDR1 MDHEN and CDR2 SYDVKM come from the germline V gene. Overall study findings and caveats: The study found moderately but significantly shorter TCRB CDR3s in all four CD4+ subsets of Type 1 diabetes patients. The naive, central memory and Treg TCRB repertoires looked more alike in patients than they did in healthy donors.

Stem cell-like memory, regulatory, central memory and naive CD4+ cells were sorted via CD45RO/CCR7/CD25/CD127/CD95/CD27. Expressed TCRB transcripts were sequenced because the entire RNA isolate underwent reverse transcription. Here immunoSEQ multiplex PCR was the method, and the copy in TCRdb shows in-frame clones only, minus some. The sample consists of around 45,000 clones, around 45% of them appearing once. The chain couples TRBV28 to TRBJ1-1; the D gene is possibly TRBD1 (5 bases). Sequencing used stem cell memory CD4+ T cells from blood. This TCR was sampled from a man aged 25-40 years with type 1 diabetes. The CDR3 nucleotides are TGTGCCAGCAGTTTATCCGGGGGACGGGCAGCTTTCTTT. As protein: CASSLSGGRAAFF. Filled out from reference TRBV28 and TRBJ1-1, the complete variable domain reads DVKVTQSSRYLVKRTGEKVFLECVQDMDHENMFWYRQDPGLGLRLIYFSYDVKMKEKGDIPEGYSVSREKKERFSLILESASTNQTSMYLCASSLSGGRAAFFGQGTRLTVV.